This is a list of T cell receptor beta chains from one sample in a study of cytomegalovirus exposure and HLA in healthy donors. Repertoires were generated with immunoSEQ multiplex PCR, while TCRdb's copy carries only in-frame clones and drops some. The sample has about 210,000 clones, around 88% seen once. The sample consisted of PBMCs. These receptors were collected from a man aged 40-49 years in good health and CMV-seropositive. The CDR3 runs from the conserved cysteine through the conserved F or W. The order of the fields is J gene, V gene, CDR3 protein.

TRBJ1-4,TRBV11-2,CASSQDRGIGEKLFF
TRBJ2-6,TRBV7-2,CASSFGGGSGANGLTF
TRBJ2-7,TRBV27,CASSFTSGAYEQYF
TRBJ2-5,TRBV11-2,CASSLGVGTDETQYF
TRBJ2-1,TRBV4-3,CASSQDLVFGLARNEQFF
TRBJ2-2,TRBV4-1,CASSQAYGELFF
TRBJ1-2,TRBV28,CASSATGGDRLYGYTF
TRBJ1-1,TRBV7-6,CASSRSLLAEAFF
TRBJ2-3,TRBV7-8,CASSLAIAGGYRTDTQYF
TRBJ2-6,TRBV6-7,CASYTPSGANGLTF
TRBJ2-2,TRBV19,CASGDRAGTGELFF
TRBJ2-7,TRBV11-2,CASSRRGDEQYF
TRBJ1-1,TRBV5-1,CASSLPDNTEAFF
TRBJ2-3,TRBV2,CASRRGIADTQYF
TRBJ1-1,TRBV11-2,CASSRDREAFF
TRBJ1-2,TRBV9,CASSGAQVGARYGYTF
TRBJ2-2,TRBV5-8,CASSFDRVNTGELFF
TRBJ2-5,TRBV7-2,CASSRAGDETQYF
TRBJ1-1,TRBV9,CASSPHGTANTEAFF
TRBJ1-1,TRBV15,CATSREDRGHEAFF
TRBJ1-1,TRBV28,CAWGRGGTEAFF
TRBJ2-7,TRBV5-1,CASSPGQVHEQYF
TRBJ2-2,TRBV25-1,CASSVRDTNTGELFF
TRBJ2-1,TRBV2,CASHRQAAARGLEQFF
TRBJ2-3,TRBV18,CASSLLAGGPVSTDTQYF
TRBJ1-2,TRBV29-1,CSVSDTKNGYTF
TRBJ2-3,TRBV5-1,CASSTSGSVGDTQYF
TRBJ2-3,TRBV6-1,CASDREPGTDTQYF